The clone carrying this TCR beta chain was detected ten times or more. Its specificity is unknown. The sample belongs to a study of T cells after yellow fever vaccination. Findings of the study overall: The booster saw the reappearance of most primary-vaccination clones (around 96% CD4, less than 90% CD8).

The CDR3 length is 13 residues. The V end lost 1 base, the J end lost 4 bases, and 10 bases lay between the germline ends. Germline lookup yields CDR1 DFQATT and CDR2 SNEGSKA (reference sequence). In TCRdb, the 5' RACE reads were re-called with MiXCR into one record per CDR3 protein. This table holds around 320,000 distinct CDR3 sequences, over 3.5% found once. The TCR originated in a young man who received the YFV17D yellow fever vaccine. The sequencing used PBMCs, collected 15 days after the yellow fever booster vaccination. The chain joins TRBV20-1 to TRBJ1-2; no definite D call. In DNA, the CDR3 is TGCAGTGCTAGAGGTGGTGGCTTCTATGGCTACACCTTC. Its protein is CSARGGGFYGYTF.